This is a list of T cell receptor beta chains from one sample in a study of identical twins. TCRdb used MiXCR to reprocess the 5' RACE reads, holding one entry per CDR3 protein. The sample gives about 100,000 distinct CDR3 sequences, 5.9% of which show up once; 10% to 15% is in the top ten. Sequencing was done on a sample of memory T cells sorted from blood. The receptors derive from a woman aged 50 to 60 in good health. The conserved cysteine and the conserved F or W are not part of the CDR3 here. Each record gives: J gene, D gene, V gene, CDR3 protein. D genes are given only for firm matches.

TRBJ2-1	NA	TRBV24-1	ATSDLRSPSSYNEQF
TRBJ2-1	NA	TRBV20-1	SASLGGYNEQF
TRBJ2-2	NA	TRBV2	ASSNRPPGELF
TRBJ2-1	NA	TRBV29-1	SGGSDEQF
TRBJ1-5	NA	TRBV5-1	ASSLLPGSHSNQPQH
TRBJ2-6	NA	TRBV7-2	ASRGGANVLT
TRBJ2-3	TRBD2	TRBV5-6	ASSLDVSGISTDTQY
TRBJ2-5	NA	TRBV20-1	SAIGTSQETQY
TRBJ1-6	NA	TRBV5-1	ASSLGDSNNSPLH
TRBJ1-1	NA	TRBV12-5	ASGPWLGSGTEAF
TRBJ2-1	TRBD1	TRBV10-3	AISPGGQGGNEQF
TRBJ2-1	NA	TRBV10-3	AISESVVSVGYSEQF
TRBJ1-1	NA	TRBV5-1	ASSSIPTGNTEAF
TRBJ1-1	NA	TRBV5-1	ASSLGQREAF
TRBJ2-1	TRBD2	TRBV20-1	SAYSGRSYNEQF
TRBJ1-4	NA	TRBV7-9	ASSLRGRNEKLF
TRBJ2-1	TRBD2	TRBV4-1	ASSQGLAGGQNEQF
TRBJ2-1	NA	TRBV27	ASNFPGLI
TRBJ2-3	NA	TRBV12-3/TRBV12-4	ASSFAADTQY
TRBJ2-6	TRBD1	TRBV11-2	ASSARGQGFSGANVLT
TRBJ1-1	NA	TRBV12-3/TRBV12-4	ASSSTNENTEAF
TRBJ1-2	NA	TRBV6-1	ASSKDDYGYT
TRBJ1-2	NA	TRBV15	ATSGVTSGYT
TRBJ2-7	NA	TRBV19	ASRGPFYEQY
TRBJ2-3	TRBD2	TRBV5-1	ASSLQAGGITDTQY
TRBJ2-2	NA	TRBV7-2	ASSFGPVTGELF
TRBJ2-1	NA	TRBV29-1	SVDSFPSNSYEQF
TRBJ2-1	NA	TRBV11-1	ASRLWSQKDDEQF
TRBJ2-7	NA	TRBV19	ASSVGWGGEQY
TRBJ2-5	TRBD2	TRBV9	ASSSSGPAGGQETQY
TRBJ1-5	TRBD1	TRBV30	AWSVRGQGDNQPQH
TRBJ2-5	NA	TRBV4-2	ASSQETARETQY
TRBJ1-6	TRBD1	TRBV7-8	ASRSGTGGAGVNSPLH
TRBJ2-1	NA	TRBV20-1	SARDPGGGGPDNEQF
TRBJ1-6	TRBD1	TRBV12-3/TRBV12-4	ASSLGTGASPLH
TRBJ2-5	TRBD2	TRBV24-1	ATSDSLAGALPETQY
TRBJ1-2	NA	TRBV28	ASRGAGWDGYT
TRBJ1-1	NA	TRBV20-1	SASWGAPTEAF
TRBJ2-7	NA	TRBV4-1	ASSQGKVGEQY
TRBJ2-5	TRBD2	TRBV6-5	ASRPGTSGPGSQETQY
TRBJ2-7	TRBD2	TRBV29-1	SVGGVAGGAYEQY
TRBJ2-7	NA	TRBV15	ATSRSRGFSYEQY
TRBJ2-1	TRBD2	TRBV20-1	SARSLAGDYNEQF
TRBJ1-2	TRBD1	TRBV6-1	ASSEADRGLYYGYT
TRBJ2-1	TRBD2	TRBV24-1	ATSPMRGNEQF
TRBJ2-3	NA	TRBV15	ATSRDRFTQY
TRBJ2-3	NA	TRBV5-1	ASSLAGAGDSTDTQY
TRBJ2-1	TRBD2	TRBV5-1	ASSKGLLAGVTNEQF
TRBJ2-2	NA	TRBV12-3/TRBV12-4	ATAGGKAGELF
TRBJ2-7	NA	TRBV20-1	SAWVLGYYEQY
TRBJ2-3	NA	TRBV6-1	ASSRGADTQY
TRBJ2-7	NA	TRBV3-1	ASSHPANPYEQY
TRBJ2-1	NA	TRBV20-1	SAGSGGDYNEQF
TRBJ2-7	NA	TRBV30	AWTSKFSYEQY
TRBJ2-3	NA	TRBV20-1	SATDYRANTDTQY